This is a list of T cell receptor beta chains from one sample in a study of blood T cell repertoires in COVID-19. Some clones are missing from TCRdb's copy, which holds only in-frame ones; the method was immunoSEQ multiplex PCR. The data contain about 220,000 clones, 70% to 90% of them seen just once; the ten biggest clones take up more than 2%. The specimen was peripheral blood. The receptors were sampled from an older woman with COVID-19, enrolled during active disease. CDR3s leave out the opening cysteine and the closing phenylalanine or tryptophan. The D gene is left open where the match is weak.

D	length	J	V	CDR3
TRBD1	11	TRBJ1-5	TRBV19	ASSIDRGKPQH
NA	11	TRBJ2-7	TRBV2	ASIKANAEKQY
TRBD1	11	TRBJ1-2	TRBV6-5	ASSPRDSYGYT
NA	12	TRBJ1-1	TRBV9	ASSGTVVGTEAF
NA	11	TRBJ1-1	TRBV19	ASSIYMNTEAF
TRBD2	12	TRBJ2-7	TRBV2	ASSILAGGGEQY
TRBD2	13	TRBJ2-1	TRBV6-6	ASRVEAGVNNEQF
TRBD1	12	TRBJ1-2	TRBV7-2	ASGTGTGGNGYT
TRBD1	13	TRBJ1-6	TRBV19	ASSMHRGMNSPLH
TRBD2	15	TRBJ2-2	TRBV5-1	ASSLEPGLLNTGELF
TRBD1	13	TRBJ1-1	TRBV11-3	ASRQQTGVNTEAF
NA	12	TRBJ1-3	TRBV19	ASSTLGAGNTIY
NA	18	TRBJ1-5	TRBV6-2/TRBV6-3	ASSSNLDRSKDGSNQPQH
TRBD1	12	TRBJ2-2	TRBV19	ATTGQGYTGELF
NA	10	TRBJ1-2	TRBV10-3	AISTFGAGYT
NA	12	TRBJ1-2	TRBV10-3	AISIRDMDYGYT
TRBD1	14	TRBJ1-3	TRBV9	ASSPGQGISGNTIY
NA	12	TRBJ1-3	TRBV3-1/TRBV3-2	ASSQEYSGNTIY
NA	13	TRBJ1-2	TRBV7-2	ASSLALPGSGGYT
NA	14	TRBJ2-5	TRBV11-2	ASSPQSAANQETQY
TRBD1	14	TRBJ1-6	TRBV18	ASSSNRGRDNSPLH
NA	14	TRBJ1-3	TRBV7-3	ASSLTPGPSGNTIY
NA	11	TRBJ1-2	TRBV7-8	ASSLVGEAGYT
NA	13	TRBJ1-1	TRBV2	ASSATVAMNTEAF
TRBD1	18	TRBJ1-2	TRBV19	ASSIRLSLTPGQGRRGYT
NA	10	TRBJ2-7	TRBV24-1	ATSETGYEQY
NA	13	TRBJ2-3	TRBV6-6	ASSYVGVGTDTQY
TRBD2	12	TRBJ2-3	TRBV29-1	SVVASGSVDTQY
NA	12	TRBJ2-2	TRBV7-2	ASIQGLLGGELF
TRBD1	13	TRBJ2-7	TRBV9	ASSVGAGTDYEQY
NA	13	TRBJ1-1	TRBV21-1	ASSKVSGQNTEAF
NA	9	TRBJ1-2	TRBV9	ASSVVYGYT
NA	12	TRBJ1-1	TRBV19	ASNDVIRNTEAF
TRBD1	12	TRBJ1-2	TRBV7-8	ASSGDRGNYGYT
NA	12	TRBJ1-2	TRBV4-2	ASSQEGANYGYT
TRBD1	14	TRBJ2-7	TRBV7-8	ASSLVAGGDSYEQY
TRBD1	16	TRBJ2-2	TRBV6-1	ASSDRDRGRPDTGELF
NA	12	TRBJ1-6	TRBV2	ASSIATDNSPLH
TRBD2	14	TRBJ2-3	TRBV7-2	ASSLDQAGNTDTQY
TRBD2	12	TRBJ2-7	TRBV7-9	ASREASGYYEQY
NA	13	TRBJ2-7	TRBV5-8	ASSPDRNPSYEQY
TRBD1	12	TRBJ1-2	TRBV9	ASSPQQGDLGYT
TRBD1	13	TRBJ1-5	TRBV19	ASSMVRGPGQPQH
NA	14	TRBJ1-3	TRBV4-3	ASSQDGQGIGNTIY
TRBD1	13	TRBJ2-7	TRBV9	ASSARQGASYEQY
NA	11	TRBJ1-3	TRBV6-5	ASSSRGGNTIY
NA	14	TRBJ2-7	TRBV4-3	ASSQEASVSSYEQY
TRBD1	14	TRBJ2-3	TRBV3-1/TRBV3-2	ASSQNAGQGTDTQY
NA	13	TRBJ1-4	TRBV7-2	ASSLGVGAGQGLF
NA	13	TRBJ1-2	TRBV24-1	ATSDTTGFNYGYT
NA	11	TRBJ1-5	TRBV6-5	ASNGRASQPQH
TRBD2	14	TRBJ2-7	TRBV19	ASSIGPAGLVYEQY
TRBD2	13	TRBJ2-1	TRBV29-1	SVHGREGLWNEQF
TRBD2	14	TRBJ2-3	TRBV6-2/TRBV6-3	ASSLRTSGSTDTQY
TRBD1	13	TRBJ1-5	TRBV6-1	ASSEASRGLQPQH
TRBD2	16	TRBJ2-1	TRBV6-6	ASSPRGLAGGPHNEQF
TRBD1	10	TRBJ1-2	TRBV27	ASWDSNYGYT
NA	14	TRBJ2-7	TRBV21-1	ASSPKITAGPDEQY
NA	10	TRBJ1-1	TRBV7-3	ASSFPGTEAF
NA	10	TRBJ2-5	TRBV3-1/TRBV3-2	ASSLPLETQY